This TCR beta chain was obtained from a study of T cell responses to AZD1222 COVID-19 vaccine. Note on this clone: Its specificity is unknown.

With V trimmed by 8 bases and J by 8 bases, 5 bases remained unmatched. CDR1 is LGHDT, CDR2 YNNKEL, per germline (reference sequence). This CDR3 has 12 amino acids. Study-wide results and caveats: Just a handful of people given AZD1222 tested seropositive at baseline.

Assay used: immunoSEQ multiplex PCR; TCRdb lists only in-frame clones, some missing. Of roughly 150,000 clones in the sample, 75% to 90% were seen once. The sample here was peripheral blood, taken 28 days after the second AZD1222 dose. This TCR came from an adult who received the AZD1222 COVID-19 vaccine. The chain employs TRBV3-1 (or the pseudogene TRBV3-2) and TRBJ2-1; 8 bases map to TRBD1. The CDR3 protein is CASGQGRDEQFF. CDR3 coding DNA: TGTGCCAGCGGACAGGGTAGGGATGAGCAGTTCTTC.